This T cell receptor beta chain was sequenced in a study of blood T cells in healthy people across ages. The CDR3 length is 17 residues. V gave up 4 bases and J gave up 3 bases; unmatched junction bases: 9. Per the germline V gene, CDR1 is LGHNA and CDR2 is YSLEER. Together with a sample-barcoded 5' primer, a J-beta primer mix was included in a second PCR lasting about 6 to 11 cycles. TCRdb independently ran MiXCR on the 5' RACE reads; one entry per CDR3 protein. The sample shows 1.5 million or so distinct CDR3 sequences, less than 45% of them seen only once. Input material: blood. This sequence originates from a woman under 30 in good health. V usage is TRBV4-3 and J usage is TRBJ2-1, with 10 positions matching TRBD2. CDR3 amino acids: CASSPLAGGQVYNEQFF. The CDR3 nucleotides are TGCGCCAGCAGCCCCTTAGCGGGGGGACAAGTCTACAATGAGCAGTTCTTC.